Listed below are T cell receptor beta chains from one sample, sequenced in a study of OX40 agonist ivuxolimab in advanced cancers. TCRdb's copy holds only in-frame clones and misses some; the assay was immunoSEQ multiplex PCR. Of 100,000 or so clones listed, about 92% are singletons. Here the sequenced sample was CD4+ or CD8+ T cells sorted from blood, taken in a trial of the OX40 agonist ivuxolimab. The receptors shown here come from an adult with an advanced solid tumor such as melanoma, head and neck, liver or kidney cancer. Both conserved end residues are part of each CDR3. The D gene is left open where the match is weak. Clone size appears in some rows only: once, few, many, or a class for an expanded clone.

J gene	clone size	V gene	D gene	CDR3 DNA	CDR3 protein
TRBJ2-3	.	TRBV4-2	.	TGTGCCAGCAGCCCAACCCCCACAGACCGCACAGATACGCAGTATTTT	CASSPTPTDRTDTQYF
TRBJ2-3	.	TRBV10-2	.	TGCGCCAGCAGTTTTGGGTTCACAGATACGCAGTATTTT	CASSFGFTDTQYF
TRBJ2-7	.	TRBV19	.	TGTGCCAGCACCCCGGGCAGCTCCTACGAGCAGTACTTC	CASTPGSSYEQYF
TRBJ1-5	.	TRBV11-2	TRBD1	TGTGCCAGCAGCCTCGAGGGGGCGCAGCCCCAGCATTTT	CASSLEGAQPQHF
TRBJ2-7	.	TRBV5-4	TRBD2	TGTGCCGTAAGTCGAGGACTAGCGGGAGGGAGAAAGGCAAGATACGAGCAGTACTTC	CAVSRGLAGGRKARYEQYF
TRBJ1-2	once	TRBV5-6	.	TGTGCCAGCAGCTTGGGGGGGATCTATGGCTACACCTTC	CASSLGGIYGYTF
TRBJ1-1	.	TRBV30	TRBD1	TGTGCCTTACAGGGGGCCGCTGAAGCTTTCTTT	CALQGAAEAFF
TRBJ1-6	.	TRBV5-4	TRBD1	TGTGCCAGCAGCTGGCAAAGACAGGGTAATTCACCCCTCCACTTT	CASSWQRQGNSPLHF
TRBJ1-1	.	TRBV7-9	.	TGTGCCAGCAGCTCCGTTAAGACAGCGAACACTGAAGCTTTCTTT	CASSSVKTANTEAFF
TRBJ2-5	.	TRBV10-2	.	TGCGCCAGCAGCGGGGGGCCCCAAGAGACCCAGTACTTC	CASSGGPQETQYF
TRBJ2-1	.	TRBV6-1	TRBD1	TGTGCCAGCAGTGAAGCGGAAGGGGGCGGAAACTTTTTCTTC	CASSEAEGGGNFFF
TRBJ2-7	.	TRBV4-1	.	TGCGCCAGCAGCCAAGTCCCGGAATCATGGTACGAGCAGTACTTC	CASSQVPESWYEQYF
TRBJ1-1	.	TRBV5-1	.	TGCGCAAGCAGGGGTTACGGGATCTCTGAAGCTTTCTTT	CASRGYGISEAFF
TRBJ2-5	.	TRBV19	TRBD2	TGTGCCAGCAGGACTAGCGGCCAAGAGACCCAGTACTTC	CASRTSGQETQYF
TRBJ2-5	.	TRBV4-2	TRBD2	TGTGCCAGCAGCCCACGGAGCGGGAGGGTCGGAGAGACCCAGTACTTC	CASSPRSGRVGETQYF
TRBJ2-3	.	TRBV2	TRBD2	TGTGCCAGCAGAGACCTAGCGGGAGGAGCAGATACGCAGTATTTT	CASRDLAGGADTQYF
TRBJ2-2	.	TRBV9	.	TGTGCCAGCAGCGTATCTGGTAGACCAGGGGCAAACACCGGGGAGCTGTTTTTT	CASSVSGRPGANTGELFF
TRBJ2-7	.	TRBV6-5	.	TGTGCCAGCACCCCAATCAGTGGCTACGAGCAGTACTTC	CASTPISGYEQYF
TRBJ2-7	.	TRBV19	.	TGTGCCAGTAGTATATCCCAGGGGCCTTACGAGCAGTACTTC	CASSISQGPYEQYF
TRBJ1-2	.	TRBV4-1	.	TGCGCCAGCAGCCGGACGGGGGGGGCCGAGGTTAGGAGCTACACCTTC	CASSRTGGAEVRSYTF
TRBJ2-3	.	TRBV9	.	TGTGCCAGCAGCACCTCGGGGGTGTCTGCAGATACGCAGTATTTT	CASSTSGVSADTQYF
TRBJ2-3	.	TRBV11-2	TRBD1	TGTGCCAGCAGCTTAGTAGGGGGCGCTGATACGCAGTATTTT	CASSLVGGADTQYF
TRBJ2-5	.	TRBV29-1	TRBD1	TGCAGCGTTGATGGGACGGGACAGGGAGCAGAGACCCAGTACTTC	CSVDGTGQGAETQYF
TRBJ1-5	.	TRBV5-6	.	TGTGCCAGCAGCCACCGCGACAGTAGCAATCAGCCCCAGCATTTT	CASSHRDSSNQPQHF
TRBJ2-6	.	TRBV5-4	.	TGTGCCAGCACGGGGTCTGGGGCCAACGTCCTGACTTTC	CASTGSGANVLTF
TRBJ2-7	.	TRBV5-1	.	TGCGCCAGCAGCTTGCCCGTTTCTGGGCACCACGAGCAGTACTTC	CASSLPVSGHHEQYF
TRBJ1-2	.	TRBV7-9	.	TGTGCCAGCAGCTCCGAGGGGTATGGCTACACCTTC	CASSSEGYGYTF
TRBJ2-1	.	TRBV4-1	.	TGCGCCAGCAGCCAAGAGTCCCGGGGCTACAATGAGCAGTTCTTC	CASSQESRGYNEQFF
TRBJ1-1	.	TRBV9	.	TGTGCCAGCAGCGTAGGGGGGCACGGCACTGAAGCTTTCTTT	CASSVGGHGTEAFF
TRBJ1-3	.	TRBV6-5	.	TGTGCCAGCAGCCCAATAGGCTCTGGAAACACCATATATTTT	CASSPIGSGNTIYF
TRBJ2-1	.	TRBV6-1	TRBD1	TGTGCCAGCAGTAGAGACAGGGGCTCCTACAATGAGCAGTTCTTC	CASSRDRGSYNEQFF
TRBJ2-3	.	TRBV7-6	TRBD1	TGTGCCAGCAGCCGTACGACAGGGCCCACAGATACGCAGTATTTT	CASSRTTGPTDTQYF
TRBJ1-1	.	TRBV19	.	TGTGCCAGTAGTAGTTATCAGAACACTGAAGCTTTCTTT	CASSSYQNTEAFF
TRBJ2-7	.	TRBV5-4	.	TGTGCCAGCAGCTTGGGGGAGAACCCCTACGAGCAGTACTTC	CASSLGENPYEQYF
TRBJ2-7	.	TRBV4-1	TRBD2	TGCGCCAGCAGCCAAGTAGCGGGGGTATTTAGCGAGCAGTACTTC	CASSQVAGVFSEQYF
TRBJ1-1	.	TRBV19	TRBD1	TGTGCCAGTACTAAGGGGGCTTGGTACACTGAAGCTTTCTTT	CASTKGAWYTEAFF
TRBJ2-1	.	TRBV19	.	TGTGCCAGTAGTATAAGTAGGGATAATACCTACAATGAGCAGTTCTTC	CASSISRDNTYNEQFF
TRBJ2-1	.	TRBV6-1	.	TGTGCCAGCAGTGATGCTCCGACCTCCTACAATGAGCAGTTCTTC	CASSDAPTSYNEQFF
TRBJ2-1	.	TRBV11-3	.	TGTGCCAGCAGCTTCGGGCCCAACAATGAGCAGTTCTTC	CASSFGPNNEQFF
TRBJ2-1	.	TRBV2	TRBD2	TGTGCCAGCAGTGGGCTAGCGGGACGTGAGCAGTTCTTC	CASSGLAGREQFF
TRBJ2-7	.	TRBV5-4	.	TGTGCCAGCTACGGAGGGATCGATACTGAGCAGTACTTC	CASYGGIDTEQYF
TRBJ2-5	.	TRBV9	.	TGTGCCAGCAGCGTAGTAGGGCAGGAAGAGACCCAGTACTTC	CASSVVGQEETQYF
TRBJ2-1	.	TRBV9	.	TGTGCCAGCAGCGTAGATCGCGATGAGCAGTTCTTC	CASSVDRDEQFF
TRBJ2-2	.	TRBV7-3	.	TGTGCCAGCAGCTCCGAGACAGGGAGGGCCGGGGAGCTGTTTTTT	CASSSETGRAGELFF
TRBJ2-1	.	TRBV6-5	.	TGTGCCAGCAGTTACTCGGGCGGAAATACCTACAATGAGCAGTTCTTC	CASSYSGGNTYNEQFF
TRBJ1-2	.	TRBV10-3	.	TGTGCCATCAGTGAGTCGACTGCGGGGATGGACGGCTACACCTTC	CAISESTAGMDGYTF
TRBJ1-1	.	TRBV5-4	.	TGTGCCAGCAGTGGGCAGGAGAACACTGAAGCTTTCTTT	CASSGQENTEAFF
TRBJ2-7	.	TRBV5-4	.	TGTGCCAGCAGCTTTGGTAGGGCAGACGAGCAGTACTTC	CASSFGRADEQYF
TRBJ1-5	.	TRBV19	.	TGTGCCAGTAGTATCAATCCGGGTCGGGAAGTGTTTCGGCCGCCCCAGCATTTT	CASSINPGREVFRPPQHF
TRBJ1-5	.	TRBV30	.	TGTGCCTGGAGTGTCGTCGGGGGACAGCCCCAGCATTTT	CAWSVVGGQPQHF